This T cell receptor (beta chain) was identified in a study of blood T cell repertoires in COVID-19. About the study: Researchers got acute and convalescent COVID-19 samples from the United States, Italy and Spain.

Assay used: immunoSEQ multiplex PCR; TCRdb lists only in-frame clones, some missing. The sample has about 83,000 clones, more than 75% seen once; the top ten hold under 8.5%. Germline V gives CDR1 MNHEY, CDR2 SVGEGT. This CDR3 comprises 15 residues. The V end lost 2 bases, the J end lost 0 bases, and 11 bases lay between the germline ends. This TCR came from a man aged 50-60 years with active COVID-19. V and J are TRBV6-2 or TRBV6-3 and TRBJ2-7; the D is unclear. Sequencing was done on a sample of peripheral blood. This CDR3 reads CASSYRSRVSYEQYF. CDR3 in DNA: TGTGCCAGCAGTTACAGGTCCCGGGTCTCCTACGAGCAGTACTTC.